This TCR delta chain was identified during a study of Vδ1+ human thymocytes. Findings and caveats of the study: Thymic TRG and TRD repertoires appeared highly polyclonal, with Gaussian CDR3 length distributions. Thymic delta-chain repertoires held around 20% Vdelta2 sequences and few Vdelta3, despite high sort purity.

Worth noting for this clone: The antigen is unknown.

RNA was extracted from the cells and then reverse transcribed. CDR3 amplicons came from multiplex PCR with pooled V-gene forward and constant-region reverse primers. TCRdb re-called clones from the multiplex PCR reads via CATT. The sample carries around 60,000 delta-chain clones, around 15% recorded once. J gave up 11 bases and V 5 bases, and 22 bases lay outside the gene matches. This CDR3 comprises 18 residues. Germline CDR1 is TSWWSYY and CDR2 is QGS. The material sequenced was Vdelta1+ gamma-delta thymocytes from the thymus. Subset given: FACS-sorted CD3+ TCRalphabeta- TCRVdelta1+ TCRVdelta2- thymocytes. The chain joins TRDV1 to TRDJ1, with 11 positions matching TRDD3. The TCR comes from a girl in the first two years of life who had congenital heart surgery. The CDR3 DNA reads TGTGCTCTTGGGACCCCGGCCTTCCGAATACTGGGGGATATTCCTCTCATCTTT. Protein sequence: CALGTPAFRILGDIPLIF.